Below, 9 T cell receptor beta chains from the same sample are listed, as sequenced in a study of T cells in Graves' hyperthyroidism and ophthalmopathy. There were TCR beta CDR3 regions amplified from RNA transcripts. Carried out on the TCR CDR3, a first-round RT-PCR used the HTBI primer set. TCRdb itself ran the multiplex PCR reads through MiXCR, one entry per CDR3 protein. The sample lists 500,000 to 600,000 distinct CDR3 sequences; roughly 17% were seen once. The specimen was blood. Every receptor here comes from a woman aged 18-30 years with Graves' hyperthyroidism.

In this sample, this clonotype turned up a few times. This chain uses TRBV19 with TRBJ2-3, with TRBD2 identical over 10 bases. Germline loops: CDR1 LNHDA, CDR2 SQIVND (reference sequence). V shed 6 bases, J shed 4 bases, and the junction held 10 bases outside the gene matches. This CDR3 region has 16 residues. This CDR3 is CASRKRAGGRADTQYF. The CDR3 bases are TGTGCCAGTAGAAAAAGAGCGGGGGGGCGCGCAGATACGCAGTATTTT.

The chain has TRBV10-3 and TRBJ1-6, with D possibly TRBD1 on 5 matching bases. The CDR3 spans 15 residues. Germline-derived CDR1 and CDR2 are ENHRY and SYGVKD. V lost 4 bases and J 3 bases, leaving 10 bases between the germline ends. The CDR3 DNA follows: TGTGCCATCAGTGGGGGCGACAGCTATAATTCACCCCTCCACTTT. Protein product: CAISGGDSYNSPLHF.

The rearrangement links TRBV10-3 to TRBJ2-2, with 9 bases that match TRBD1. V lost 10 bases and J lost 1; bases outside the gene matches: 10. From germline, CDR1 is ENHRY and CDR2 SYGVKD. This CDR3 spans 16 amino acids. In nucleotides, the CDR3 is TGTGCCACCGAAGGGACAGGGATGAAGAACACCGGGGAGCTGTTTTTT. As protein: CATEGTGMKNTGELFF.

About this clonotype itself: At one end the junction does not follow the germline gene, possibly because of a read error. CDR3 nucleotides: TGTGCCCGCAGCTTAGGGACAGGGGTAACCTACGAGCAGTACTTC. Protein: CARSLGTGVTYEQYF. The chain joins TRBV7-2 to TRBJ2-7, with 10 bases lining up with TRBD1. The CDR3 extends over 15 amino acids. Germline V gives CDR1 SGHTA, CDR2 FQGNSA. The full variable domain, in which reference TRBV7-2 and TRBJ2-7 provide the parts outside the CDR3, is GAGVSQSPSNKVTEKGKDVELRCDPISGHTALYWYRQSLGQGLEFLIYFQGNSAPDKSGLPSDRFSAERTGGSVSTLTIQRTQQEDSAVYLCARSLGTGVTYEQYFGPGTRLTVT.

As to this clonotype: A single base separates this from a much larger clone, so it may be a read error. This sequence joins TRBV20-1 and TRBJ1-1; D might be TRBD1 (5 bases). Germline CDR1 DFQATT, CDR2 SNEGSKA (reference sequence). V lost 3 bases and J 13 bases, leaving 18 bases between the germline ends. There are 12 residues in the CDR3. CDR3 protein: CSASSVGVRGFF. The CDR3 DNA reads TGCAGTGCTAGTAGTGTGGGGGTGAGGGGTTTCTTT.

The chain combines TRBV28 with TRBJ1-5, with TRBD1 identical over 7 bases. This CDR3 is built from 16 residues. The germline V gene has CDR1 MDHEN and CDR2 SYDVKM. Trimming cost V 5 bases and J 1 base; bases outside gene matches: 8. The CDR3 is CASSRLGTASNQPQHF. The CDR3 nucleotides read TGTGCCAGCAGTCGACTCGGGACAGCAAGCAATCAGCCCCAGCATTTT.

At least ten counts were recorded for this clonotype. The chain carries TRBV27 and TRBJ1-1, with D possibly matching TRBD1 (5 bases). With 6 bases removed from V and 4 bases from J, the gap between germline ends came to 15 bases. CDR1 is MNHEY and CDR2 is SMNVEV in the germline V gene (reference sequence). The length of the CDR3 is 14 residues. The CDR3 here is CASSFRDPLTEAFF. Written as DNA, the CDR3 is TGTGCCAGCAGCTTCCGGGACCCACTCACTGAAGCTTTCTTT.

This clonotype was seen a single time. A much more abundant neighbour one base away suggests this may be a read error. This CDR3 is CATSDLRKSYGYTF. For the CDR3, the DNA is TGTGCCACCAGTGATTTGCGCAAGAGCTATGGCTACACCTTC. The chain recombines TRBV24-1 with TRBJ1-2; the D is unclear. The CDR3 has 14 residues. V was cut by 0 bases and J by 4 bases, with 8 bases left in between. Germline values: CDR1 KGHDR, CDR2 SFDVKD.

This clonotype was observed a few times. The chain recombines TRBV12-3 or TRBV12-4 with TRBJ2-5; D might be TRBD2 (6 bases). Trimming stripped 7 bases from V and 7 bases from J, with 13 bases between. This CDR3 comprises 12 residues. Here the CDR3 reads CASTSLGGTQYF. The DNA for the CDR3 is TGTGCCAGCACCTCCCTCGGGGGGACCCAGTACTTC.